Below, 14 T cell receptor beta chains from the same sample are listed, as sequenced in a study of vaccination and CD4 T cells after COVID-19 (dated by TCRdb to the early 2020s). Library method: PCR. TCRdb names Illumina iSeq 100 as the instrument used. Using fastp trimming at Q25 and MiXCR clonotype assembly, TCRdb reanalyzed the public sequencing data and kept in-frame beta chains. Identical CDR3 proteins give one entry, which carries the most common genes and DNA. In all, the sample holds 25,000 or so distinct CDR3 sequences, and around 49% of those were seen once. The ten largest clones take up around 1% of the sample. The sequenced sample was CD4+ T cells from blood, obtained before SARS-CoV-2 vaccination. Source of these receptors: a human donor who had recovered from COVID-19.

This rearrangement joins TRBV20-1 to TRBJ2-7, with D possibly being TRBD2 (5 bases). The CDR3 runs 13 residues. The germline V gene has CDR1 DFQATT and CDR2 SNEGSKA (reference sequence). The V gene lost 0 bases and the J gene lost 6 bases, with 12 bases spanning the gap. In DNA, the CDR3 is TGCAGTGCTAGAGATCCAAAGGCGGGCGAGCAGTACTTC. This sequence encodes CSARDPKAGEQYF.

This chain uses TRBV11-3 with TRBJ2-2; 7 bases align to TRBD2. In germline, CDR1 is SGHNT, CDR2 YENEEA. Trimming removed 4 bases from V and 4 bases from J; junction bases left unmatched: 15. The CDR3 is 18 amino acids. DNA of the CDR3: TGTGCCAGCAGCTACCAATCCCCCACTAGCGTTCGCACCGGGGAGCTGTTTTTT. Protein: CASSYQSPTSVRTGELFF.

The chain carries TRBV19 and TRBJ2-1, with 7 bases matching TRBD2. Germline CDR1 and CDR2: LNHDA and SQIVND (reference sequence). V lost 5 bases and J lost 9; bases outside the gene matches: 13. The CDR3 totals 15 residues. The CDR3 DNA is TGTGCCAGTAGTGTGACTAGCTCCCCATTGGGTGAGCAGTTCTTC. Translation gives CASSVTSSPLGEQFF.

For the CDR3, the DNA is TGTGCCAGCTCACCACAATCCTCCGGACAGGGTATCCACGAGCAGTACTTC. Translating it yields CASSPQSSGQGIHEQYF. This rearrangement joins TRBV18 to TRBJ2-7; 8 bases agree with TRBD1. This CDR3 contains 17 residues. The germline CDR1 and CDR2 sequences are KGHSH and LQKENI. The trim removed 1 base at V and 5 bases at J, leaving 13 bases unmatched.

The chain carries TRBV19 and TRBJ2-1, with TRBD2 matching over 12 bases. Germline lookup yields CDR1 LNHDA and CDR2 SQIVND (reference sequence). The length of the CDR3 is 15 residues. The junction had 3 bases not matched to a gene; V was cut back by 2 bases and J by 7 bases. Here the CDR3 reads CASSIWTSGMNEQFF. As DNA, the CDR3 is TGTGCCAGTAGTATATGGACTAGCGGGATGAATGAGCAGTTCTTC.

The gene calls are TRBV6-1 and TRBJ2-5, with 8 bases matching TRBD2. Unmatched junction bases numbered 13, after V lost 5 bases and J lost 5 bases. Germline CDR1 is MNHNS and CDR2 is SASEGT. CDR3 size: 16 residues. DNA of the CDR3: TGTGCCAGCAGTCGGTTAGGAACGGGAGGGGATGAGACCCAGTACTTC. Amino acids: CASSRLGTGGDETQYF.

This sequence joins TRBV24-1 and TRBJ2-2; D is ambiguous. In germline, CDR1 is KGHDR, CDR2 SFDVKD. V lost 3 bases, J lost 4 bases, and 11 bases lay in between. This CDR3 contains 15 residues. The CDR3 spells CATSDPNVVTGELFF. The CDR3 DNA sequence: TGTGCCACCAGTGATCCAAACGTCGTCACCGGGGAGCTGTTTTTT.

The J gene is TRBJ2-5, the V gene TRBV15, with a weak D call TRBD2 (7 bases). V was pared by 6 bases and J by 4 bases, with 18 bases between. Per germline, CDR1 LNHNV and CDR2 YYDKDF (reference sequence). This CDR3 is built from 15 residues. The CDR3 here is CATRRGGGTTETQYF. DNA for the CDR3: TGTGCCACCAGGAGGGGGGGAGGGACGACAGAGACCCAGTACTTC.

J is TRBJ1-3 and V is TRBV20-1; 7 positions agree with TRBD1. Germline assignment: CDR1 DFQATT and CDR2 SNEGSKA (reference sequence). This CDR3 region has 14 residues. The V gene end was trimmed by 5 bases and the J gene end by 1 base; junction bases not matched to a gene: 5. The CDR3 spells CSAGGGWSGNTIYF. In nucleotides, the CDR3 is TGCAGTGCTGGAGGGGGCTGGTCTGGAAACACCATATATTTT.

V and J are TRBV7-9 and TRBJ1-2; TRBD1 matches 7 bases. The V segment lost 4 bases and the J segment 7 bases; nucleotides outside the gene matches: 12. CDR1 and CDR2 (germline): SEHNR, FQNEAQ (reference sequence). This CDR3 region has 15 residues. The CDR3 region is CASSSRQGYMGGYTF. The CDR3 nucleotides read TGTGCCAGCAGCTCTAGACAGGGCTATATGGGTGGCTACACCTTC.

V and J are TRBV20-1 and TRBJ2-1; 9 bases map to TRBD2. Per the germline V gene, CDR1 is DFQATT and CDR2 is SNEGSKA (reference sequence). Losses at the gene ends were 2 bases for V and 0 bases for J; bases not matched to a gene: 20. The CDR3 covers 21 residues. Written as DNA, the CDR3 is TGCAGTGCTAGAAATTTCTGGCGGGAGGGTACAAAGAGGGTCTCCTACAATGAGCAGTTCTTC. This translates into CSARNFWREGTKRVSYNEQFF.

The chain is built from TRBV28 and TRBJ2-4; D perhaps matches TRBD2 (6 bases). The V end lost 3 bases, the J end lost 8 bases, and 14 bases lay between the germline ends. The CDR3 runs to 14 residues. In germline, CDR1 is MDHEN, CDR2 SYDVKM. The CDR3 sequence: CASSFVGGMDIQYF. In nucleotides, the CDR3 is TGTGCCAGCAGTTTCGTCGGGGGAATGGACATTCAGTACTTC.

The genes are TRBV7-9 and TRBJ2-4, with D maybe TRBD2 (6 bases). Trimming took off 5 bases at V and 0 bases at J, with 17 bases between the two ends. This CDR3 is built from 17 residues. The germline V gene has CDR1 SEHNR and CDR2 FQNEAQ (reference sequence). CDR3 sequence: CASSIFPTGEAKNIQYF. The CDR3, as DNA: TGTGCCAGCAGCATATTCCCCACGGGGGAAGCCAAAAACATTCAGTACTTC.

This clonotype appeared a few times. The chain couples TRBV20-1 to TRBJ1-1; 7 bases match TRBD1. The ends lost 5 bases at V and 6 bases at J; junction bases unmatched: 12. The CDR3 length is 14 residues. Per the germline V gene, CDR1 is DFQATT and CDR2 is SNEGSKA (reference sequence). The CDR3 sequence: CSAGGQVVGAEAFF. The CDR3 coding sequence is TGCAGTGCTGGAGGACAGGTCGTTGGCGCTGAAGCTTTCTTT.